This record looks at one T cell receptor (beta chain) sequence and its context. At one of its ends the junction is not consistent with the germline gene, which may arise from a read error. The record originates from a study of blood T cells in healthy people across ages. Alongside a J-beta primer mix, a sample-barcoded 5' primer served in a second PCR lasting roughly 6 to 12 cycles. MiXCR, run by TCRdb on the 5' RACE reads, gives a single entry per CDR3 protein. Counted here are about 800,000 distinct CDR3 sequences, 20% to 25% occurring once; the ten biggest clones make up roughly 3.5%. These data were likewise used in another study, on T cells of mothers and their children.

Sequencing input: blood. The sequence was obtained from a boy younger than 18 in good health.

In nucleotides, the CDR3 is TGTGTCACCAGTGATTTAAATTCGGCAGGCGATAACACCGGGGAGCTGTTTTTT. This codes for CVTSDLNSAGDNTGELFF. The chain joins TRBV24-1 to TRBJ2-2, with D uncertain. Germline V gene lookup returns CDR1 KGHDR and CDR2 SFDVKD. CDR3 length: 18 amino acids.